Below, 20 T cell receptor beta chains from the same sample are listed, as sequenced in a study of T cell responses to AZD1222 COVID-19 vaccine. Profiled with immunoSEQ multiplex PCR; TCRdb holds only in-frame clones, not every one. The top ten clones hold about 14% of a sample with about 120,000 clones, 92% of them seen once. Specimen: peripheral blood, collected on day 0 of AZD1222 vaccination. The source is an adult in good health.

This chain connects TRBV29-1 to TRBJ2-3; D unresolved. Germline V lookup: CDR1 SQVTM, CDR2 ANQGSEA. There are 10 residues in the CDR3. Trimming cost V 6 bases and J 7 bases, with 8 bases left between them. CDR3 sequence: CSVLLNTQYF. CDR3 nucleotides: TGCAGCGTGCTCTTAAATACGCAGTATTTT.

The gene calls are TRBV5-4 and TRBJ2-3, with 12 bases lining up with TRBD2. CDR3 length: 15 amino acids. The ends lost 4 bases at V and 6 bases at J; junction bases unmatched: 6. Germline V gene sequence: CDR1 SGHNT, CDR2 YYREEE (reference sequence). CDR3 sequence (DNA): TGTGCCAGCAGCCAACTGACTAGCGGGGGTGATACGCAGTATTTT. Protein sequence: CASSQLTSGGDTQYF.

The chain employs TRBV6-5 and TRBJ2-7; a weak D match, TRBD2 (5 bases). Trimming removed 0 bases at V and 7 bases at J, with 19 bases between. The CDR3 extends over 16 amino acids. CDR1 MNHEY and CDR2 SVGAGI come from the germline V gene. The CDR3, as DNA: TGTGCCAGCAGTTACTCACTTAGGACGGGGATTTTAGAGCAGTACTTC. This sequence encodes CASSYSLRTGILEQYF.

V usage is TRBV2 and J usage is TRBJ1-4; weak D call: TRBD1 (6 bases). V was cut by 7 bases and J by 6 bases, with 15 bases left in between. Germline V gene data show CDR1 as SNHLY and CDR2 as FYNNEI. The CDR3 consists of 14 residues. CDR3 region: CASTVTGLDEKLFF. The DNA of the CDR3 is TGTGCCAGCACGGTAACAGGGTTGGATGAAAAACTGTTTTTT.

This clone has just a few counts. The chain is built from TRBV3-1 (or the pseudogene TRBV3-2) and TRBJ1-5; possibly TRBD1 for D (6 bases). The CDR3 contains 14 residues. Germline CDR1 and CDR2: LGHDT and YNNKEL (reference sequence). Trimming shortened V by 1 base and J by 5 bases, and 9 bases separated the two germline ends. The CDR3 spells CASSQAQGYQPQHF. CDR3 DNA: TGTGCCAGCAGCCAAGCGCAGGGGTATCAGCCCCAGCATTTT.

CDR3 nucleotides: TGTGCCAGCAGCCTTGCCCCCTACAGGGCCTCTGGGGCCAACGTCCTGACTTTC. This encodes CASSLAPYRASGANVLTF. The chain joins TRBV28 to TRBJ2-6; D possibly corresponds to TRBD1 (6 bases). The CDR3 runs to 18 residues. With 6 bases removed from V and 0 bases from J, the gap between germline ends came to 18 bases. Germline CDR1 reads MDHEN; CDR2 reads SYDVKM.

The V call is TRBV6-5, the J call TRBJ1-2; 8 positions agree with TRBD1. Germline V gives CDR1 MNHEY, CDR2 SVGAGI. The CDR3 sequence is 12 residues long. J gave up 6 bases and V 4 bases, and 1 base lay outside the gene matches. The CDR3 loop reads CASSLQGDGYTF. The CDR3, as DNA: TGTGCCAGCAGTTTACAGGGGGATGGCTACACCTTC.

This clone has only one observation. V and J are TRBV9 and TRBJ1-2; D not certain. Germline CDR1 is SGDLS and CDR2 is YYNGEE. The CDR3 covers 14 residues. Trimming took 4 bases from V and 9 from J, leaving 19 bases between them. DNA for the CDR3: TGTGCCAGCAGCACATCCGGGTCCCCAATACGCTACACCTTC. Translated, it gives CASSTSGSPIRYTF.

The V call is TRBV7-9, the J call TRBJ1-2; possibly TRBD1 for D (6 bases). V was pared by 4 bases and J by 3 bases, with 24 bases between. The CDR3 loop spans 18 amino acids. Germline CDR1 SEHNR, CDR2 FQNEAQ (reference sequence). CDR3 coding DNA: TGTGCCAGCAGCTCCTACCCCCGAGGGAGGGGGAAGGACTATGGCTACACCTTC. It is translated as CASSSYPRGRGKDYGYTF.

This clone occurred once. The gene calls are TRBV19 and TRBJ2-7; 8 bases align to TRBD2. This CDR3 region has 15 residues. Germline CDR1 and CDR2: LNHDA and SQIVND (reference sequence). The ends lost 10 bases at V and 4 bases at J; junction bases unmatched: 15. The CDR3, as DNA: TGTGCCACCAGAGCGAAAACTAGCGGAGGGTACGAGCAGTACTTC. It codes for CATRAKTSGGYEQYF. Combining the CDR3 with reference TRBV19 and TRBJ2-7 gives the whole variable domain DGGITQSPKYLFRKEGQNVTLSCEQNLNHDAMYWYRQDPGQGLRLIYYSQIVNDFQKGDIAEGYSVSREKKESFPLTVTSAQKNPTAFYLCATRAKTSGGYEQYFGPGTRLTVT.

The chain links TRBV11-3 to TRBJ2-1, with D possibly being TRBD1 (6 bases). V dropped 4 bases and J dropped 5 bases, with 12 bases sitting between them. The germline gives CDR1 SGHNT, CDR2 YENEEA. The CDR3 is made up of 14 amino acids. The CDR3 loop reads CASSSSDSHNEQFF. The CDR3 nucleotides read TGTGCCAGCAGCTCCTCGGACAGCCACAATGAGCAGTTCTTC.

The V and J genes are TRBV5-6 and TRBJ1-1; D unclear. Germline V CDR1 and CDR2: SGHDT, YYEEEE. CDR3 length: 15 residues. The V gene lost 2 bases and the J gene lost 3 bases, with 14 bases spanning the gap. In DNA form, the CDR3 reads TGTGCCAGCAGCTTTAGCCTGGGAACCCACACTGAAGCTTTCTTT. It codes for CASSFSLGTHTEAFF.

The count of this clone is one. The chain is built from TRBV6-1 and TRBJ1-3; no firm D call. This CDR3 is built from 14 residues. Trimming removed 2 bases at V and 0 bases at J, with 5 bases between. Per germline, CDR1 MNHNS and CDR2 SASEGT. CDR3 sequence reads: CASSESSSGNTIYF. The DNA for the CDR3 is TGTGCCAGCAGTGAAAGCTCCTCTGGAAACACCATATATTTT.

This rearrangement joins TRBV18 to TRBJ2-6; maybe TRBD1 (5 bases). The length of the CDR3 is 19 residues. Germline V gives CDR1 KGHSH, CDR2 LQKENI. The V end lost 2 bases, the J end lost 0 bases, and 17 bases lay between the germline ends. CDR3 in amino acids: CASSPFQQGLSSGANVLTF. The CDR3 nucleotides read TGTGCCAGCTCACCATTTCAGCAGGGCCTTAGCTCTGGGGCCAACGTCCTGACTTTC. The full variable domain, rest sourced from reference TRBV18 and TRBJ2-6, is NAGVMQNPRHLVRRRGQEARLRCSPMKGHSHVYWYRQLPEEGLKFMVYLQKENIIDESGMPKERFSAEFPKEGPSILRIQQVVRGDSAAYFCASSPFQQGLSSGANVLTFGAGSRLTVL.

V and J are TRBV28 and TRBJ1-2; D gene ambiguous. With 3 bases removed from V and 1 base from J, the gap between germline ends came to 12 bases. Germline CDR1 reads MDHEN; CDR2 reads SYDVKM. The CDR3 totals 15 residues. This CDR3 is CASSFVRRVNYGYTF. The DNA for the CDR3 is TGTGCCAGCAGTTTTGTCAGGAGAGTTAACTATGGCTACACCTTC.

This clone was counted between two and nine times. J is TRBJ2-1 and V is TRBV11-2; D is tentatively TRBD1 or TRBD2 (5 bases each). The CDR3 length is 12 residues. CDR1 SGHAT and CDR2 FQNNGV come from the germline V gene. The ends were cut back, 5 bases at V and 13 bases at J, with 15 bases in the middle. CDR3 in DNA: TGTGCCAGCAGCGCCCCGAACCGGGGCCAGTTCTTC. Translating gives CASSAPNRGQFF.

The genes are TRBV7-2 and TRBJ1-6, with TRBD1 identical over 10 bases. CDR1 SGHTA and CDR2 FQGNSA come from the germline V gene. Losses at the gene ends were 1 base for V and 7 bases for J; bases not matched to a gene: 7. The CDR3 is made up of 17 amino acids. This CDR3 reads CASSLGGTGVGNSPLHF. As DNA, the CDR3 is TGTGCCAGCAGCTTAGGGGGGACAGGGGTGGGGAATTCACCCCTCCACTTT.

The genes are TRBV7-6 and TRBJ2-7; TRBD1 matches 9 bases. Per germline, CDR1 SGHVS and CDR2 FNYEAQ. The CDR3 contains 15 residues. Unmatched junction bases numbered 7, after V lost 5 bases and J lost 2 bases. The CDR3 region has the DNA TGTGCCAGCAGCCCCGGACAGGGGTCTGCCTACGAGCAGTACTTC. Amino acids: CASSPGQGSAYEQYF.

The chain joins TRBV4-1 to TRBJ1-1; a weak D match, TRBD1 (6 bases). Germline V CDR1 and CDR2: MGHRA, YSYEKL. V was cut by 3 bases and J by 1 base, with 9 bases left in between. CDR3 size: 14 residues. CDR3 DNA: TGCGCCAGCAGCCAGAAACAGGGGAACACTGAAGCTTTCTTT. This sequence encodes CASSQKQGNTEAFF.

This clone showed up just once. The chain employs TRBV5-1 and TRBJ1-1; no reliable D call. The CDR3 extends over 17 amino acids. Germline loops: CDR1 SGHRS, CDR2 YFSETQ. The V gene lost 2 bases and the J gene lost 4 bases, with 21 bases spanning the gap. The CDR3 sequence: CASSFAEGGPTRTEAFF. CDR3 bases: TGCGCCAGCAGCTTTGCGGAGGGCGGGCCGACGCGCACTGAAGCTTTCTTT.